Sequencing of this T cell receptor beta chain was carried out in a study of tumor-infiltrating lymphocytes in localized non-small cell lung cancer. The CDR3 has 14 amino acids. V lost 5 bases to trimming and J lost 4 bases, with 14 bases between them. Per the germline V gene, CDR1 is SGHAT and CDR2 is FQNNGV. The data were produced by immunoSEQ multiplex PCR, yet TCRdb's version contains in-frame clones alone and is incomplete. The table records 11,000 to 15,000 clones, roughly 80% of them present only once. The clonotype comes from a human donor with non-small cell lung cancer. The chain joins TRBV11-2 to TRBJ2-5, with no clear D. Material: lung tumor tissue. The CDR3 loop reads CASSPRVGPETQYF. The CDR3 DNA sequence: TGTGCCAGCAGCCCCCGGGTGGGTCCAGAGACCCAGTACTTC. Using reference TRBV11-2 and TRBJ2-5 for the parts outside the CDR3, the full variable domain is EAGVAQSPRYKIIEKRQSVAFWCNPISGHATLYWYQQILGQGPKLLIQFQNNGVVDDSQLPKDRFSAERLKGVDSTLKIQPAKLEDSAVYLCASSPRVGPETQYFGPGTRLLVL.